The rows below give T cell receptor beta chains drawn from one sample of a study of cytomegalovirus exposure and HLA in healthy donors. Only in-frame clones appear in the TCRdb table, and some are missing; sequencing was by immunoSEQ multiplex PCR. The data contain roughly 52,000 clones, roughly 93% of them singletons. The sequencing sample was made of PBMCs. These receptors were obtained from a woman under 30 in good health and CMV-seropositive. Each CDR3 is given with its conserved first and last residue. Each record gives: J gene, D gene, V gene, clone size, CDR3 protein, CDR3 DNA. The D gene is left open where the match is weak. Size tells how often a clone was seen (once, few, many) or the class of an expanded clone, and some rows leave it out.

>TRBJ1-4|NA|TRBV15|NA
CATSRAGGGEKLFF
TGTGCCACCAGCAGAGCTGGGGGAGGGGAAAAACTGTTTTTT
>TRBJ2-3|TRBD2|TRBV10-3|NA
CAISEAGLADTQYF
TGTGCCATCAGTGAAGCGGGGCTGGCAGATACGCAGTATTTT
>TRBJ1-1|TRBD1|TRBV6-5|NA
CASSYRTGHTEAFF
TGTGCCAGCAGTTACCGGACAGGGCACACTGAAGCTTTCTTT
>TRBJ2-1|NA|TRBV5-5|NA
CASSWATGPNEQFF
TGTGCCAGCAGCTGGGCGACAGGCCCCAATGAGCAGTTCTTC
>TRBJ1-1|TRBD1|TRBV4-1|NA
CASSQDLFMLRDRASEAFF
TGCGCCAGCAGCCAAGATCTTTTCATGCTCAGAGACAGGGCTTCAGAAGCTTTCTTT
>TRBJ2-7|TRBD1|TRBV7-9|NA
CASSFTGTGGDEQYF
TGTGCCAGCAGCTTTACGGGGACAGGGGGTGACGAGCAGTACTTC
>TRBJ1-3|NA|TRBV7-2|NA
CASSRGNSGNTIYF
TGTGCCAGCAGCCGCGGCAACTCTGGAAACACCATATATTTT
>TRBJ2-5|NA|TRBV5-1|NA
CASSLQADQETQYF
TGCGCCAGCAGCTTGCAGGCAGACCAAGAGACCCAGTACTTC
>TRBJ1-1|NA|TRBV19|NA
CASSTKQHLNTEAFF
TGTGCCAGTAGTACTAAACAGCATTTGAACACTGAAGCTTTCTTT
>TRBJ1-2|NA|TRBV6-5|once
CASTPQGTPNYGYTF
TGTGCCAGCACCCCTCAGGGGACACCGAACTATGGCTACACCTTC
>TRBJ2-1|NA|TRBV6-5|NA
CASSSDTRGEQFF
TGTGCCAGCAGTTCAGATACCCGGGGTGAGCAGTTCTTC
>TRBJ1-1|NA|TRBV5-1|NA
CASRLTENTEAFF
TGCGCCAGCCGATTAACAGAGAACACTGAAGCTTTCTTT
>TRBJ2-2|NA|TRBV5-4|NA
CAKRTAPDFGELFF
TGTGCTAAACGGACAGCGCCTGATTTCGGGGAGCTGTTTTTT
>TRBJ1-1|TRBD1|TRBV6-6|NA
CASSMTGVTEAFF
TGTGCCAGCAGTATGACAGGGGTCACTGAAGCTTTCTTT
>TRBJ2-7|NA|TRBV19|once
CASSIRTAQHEQYF
TGTGCCAGTAGTATAAGAACAGCCCAGCACGAGCAGTACTTC
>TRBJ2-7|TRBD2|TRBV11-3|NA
CASSGGASGSYEQYF
TGTGCCAGCAGCGGGGGAGCTAGCGGCTCCTACGAGCAGTACTTC
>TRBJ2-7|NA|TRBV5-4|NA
CASSFQGRDLTF
TGTGCCAGCAGCTTTCAAGGGCGGGACCTTACCTTC
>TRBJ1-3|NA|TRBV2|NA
CASSEVGSSGNTIYF
TGTGCCAGCAGTGAAGTCGGGAGCTCTGGAAACACCATATATTTT
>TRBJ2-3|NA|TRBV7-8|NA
CASRGGGTDTQYF
TGTGCCAGCAGAGGGGGTGGCACAGATACGCAGTATTTT
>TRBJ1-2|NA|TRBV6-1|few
CASSDGGYTF
TGTGCCAGCAGTGACGGTGGCTACACCTTC
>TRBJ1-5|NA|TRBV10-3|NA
CAISESLGGGQPQHF
TGTGCCATCAGTGAGTCATTAGGGGGTGGGCAGCCCCAGCATTTT
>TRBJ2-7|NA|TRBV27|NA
CASSFGQTYEQYF
TGTGCCAGCAGTTTCGGACAGACCTACGAGCAGTACTTC
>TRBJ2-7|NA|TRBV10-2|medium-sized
CASRGGDSYEQYF
TGCGCCAGCAGAGGAGGGGACTCCTACGAGCAGTACTTC
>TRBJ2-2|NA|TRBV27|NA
CASSPGVNTGELFF
TGTGCCAGCTCCCCAGGGGTCAACACCGGGGAGCTGTTTTTT
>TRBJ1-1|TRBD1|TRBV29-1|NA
CSVQGQLNTEAFF
TGCAGCGTACAGGGACAGCTCAACACTGAAGCTTTCTTT
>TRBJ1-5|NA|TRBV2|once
CASRQVPNQPQHF
TGTGCCAGCAGACAGGTACCAAATCAGCCCCAGCATTTT
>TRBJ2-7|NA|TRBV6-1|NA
CASSESTYEQYF
TGTGCCAGCAGTGAATCCACCTACGAGCAGTACTTC
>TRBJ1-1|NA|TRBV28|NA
CASSLSVGAGDFKAFF
TGTGCCAGCAGTTTATCAGTCGGGGCGGGGGATTTTAAAGCTTTCTTT
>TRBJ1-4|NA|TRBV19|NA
CASSIVGGATNEKLFF
TGTGCCAGTAGTATAGTAGGGGGTGCAACTAATGAAAAACTGTTTTTT
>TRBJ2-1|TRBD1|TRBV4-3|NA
CASSQDGTGALTYNEQFF
TGCGCCAGCAGCCAAGACGGGACAGGGGCTTTGACCTACAATGAGCAGTTCTTC
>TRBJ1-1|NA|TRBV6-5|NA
CASSYGAGTEAFF
TGTGCCAGCAGTTACGGGGCAGGGACTGAAGCTTTCTTT
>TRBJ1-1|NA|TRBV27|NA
CASSPGQSNTEAFF
TGTGCCAGCAGTCCTGGACAGTCGAACACTGAAGCTTTCTTT
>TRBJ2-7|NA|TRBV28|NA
CASSFQAPYEQYF
TGTGCCAGCAGTTTCCAGGCCCCCTACGAGCAGTACTTC
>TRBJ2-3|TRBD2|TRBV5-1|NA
CASSLAGTSGAPTDTQYF
TGCGCCAGCAGCTTGGCGGGGACTAGCGGGGCCCCTACAGATACGCAGTATTTT
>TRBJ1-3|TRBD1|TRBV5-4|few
CASSTGDGNTIYF
TGTGCCAGCAGCACAGGGGATGGAAACACCATATATTTT
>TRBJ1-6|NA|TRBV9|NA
CASSVDGGEGLGALHF
TGTGCCAGCAGCGTAGACGGGGGGGAGGGCTTGGGGGCCCTCCACTTT
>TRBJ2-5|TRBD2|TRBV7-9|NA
CASSGRTGSGGLRETQYF
TGTGCCAGCAGCGGACGTACGGGGAGCGGGGGTCTTCGAGAGACCCAGTACTTC
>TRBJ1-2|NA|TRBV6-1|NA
CASSEPRQLRGYTF
TGTGCCAGCAGTGAGCCCCGACAGTTGCGGGGCTACACCTTC
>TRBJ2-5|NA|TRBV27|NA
CASSPLQVETQYF
TGTGCCAGCAGTCCCCTGCAGGTTGAGACCCAGTACTTC
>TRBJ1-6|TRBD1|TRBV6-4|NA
CASTPRPPGTGAAYNSPLHF
TGTGCCAGCACGCCACGCCCCCCCGGGACAGGGGCCGCCTATAATTCACCCCTCCACTTT
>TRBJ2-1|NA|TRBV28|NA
CASSRRGGANPYNEQFF
TGTGCCAGCAGTCGTCGCGGGGGCGCGAACCCCTACAATGAGCAGTTCTTC
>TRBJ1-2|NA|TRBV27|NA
CASSQTGKDYGYTF
TGTGCCAGCAGCCAAACAGGGAAAGACTATGGCTACACCTTC
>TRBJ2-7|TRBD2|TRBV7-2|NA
CASSPGTSASKQYF
TGTGCCAGCAGCCCCGGGACTAGCGCTTCCAAGCAGTACTTC
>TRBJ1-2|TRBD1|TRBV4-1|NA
CASSQTGGAGGYTF
TGCGCCAGCAGCCAAACAGGGGGCGCCGGTGGCTACACCTTC
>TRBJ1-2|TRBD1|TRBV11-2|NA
CASSLDWGRGQGNGYTF
TGTGCCAGCAGCTTAGATTGGGGGAGGGGACAGGGGAATGGCTACACCTTC
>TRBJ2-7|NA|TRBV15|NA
CATSRDASGGLDEQYF
TGTGCCACCAGCAGAGATGCCTCCGGGGGACTGGATGAGCAGTACTTC
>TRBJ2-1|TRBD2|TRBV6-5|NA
CASSSVRRGGVNEQFF
TGTGCCAGCAGTTCAGTCCGGCGGGGGGGGGTGAATGAGCAGTTCTTC
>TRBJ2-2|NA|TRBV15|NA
CATSRDRGNTGELFF
TGTGCCACCAGCAGAGACAGGGGGAACACCGGGGAGCTGTTTTTT
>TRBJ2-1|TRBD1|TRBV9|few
CASSPLGRGPGYEQFF
TGTGCCAGCAGCCCACTCGGAAGGGGGCCCGGGTATGAGCAGTTCTTC
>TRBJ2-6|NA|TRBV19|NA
CASRGLDTGANVLTF
TGTGCCAGTAGGGGGCTTGACACTGGGGCCAACGTCCTGACTTTC
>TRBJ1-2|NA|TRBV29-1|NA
CSVDVGYTF
TGCAGCGTTGACGTCGGCTACACCTTC
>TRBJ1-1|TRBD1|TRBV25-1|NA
CASTPRDRGLMTEAFF
TGTGCCAGCACACCCCGGGACAGGGGGCTGATGACTGAAGCTTTCTTT